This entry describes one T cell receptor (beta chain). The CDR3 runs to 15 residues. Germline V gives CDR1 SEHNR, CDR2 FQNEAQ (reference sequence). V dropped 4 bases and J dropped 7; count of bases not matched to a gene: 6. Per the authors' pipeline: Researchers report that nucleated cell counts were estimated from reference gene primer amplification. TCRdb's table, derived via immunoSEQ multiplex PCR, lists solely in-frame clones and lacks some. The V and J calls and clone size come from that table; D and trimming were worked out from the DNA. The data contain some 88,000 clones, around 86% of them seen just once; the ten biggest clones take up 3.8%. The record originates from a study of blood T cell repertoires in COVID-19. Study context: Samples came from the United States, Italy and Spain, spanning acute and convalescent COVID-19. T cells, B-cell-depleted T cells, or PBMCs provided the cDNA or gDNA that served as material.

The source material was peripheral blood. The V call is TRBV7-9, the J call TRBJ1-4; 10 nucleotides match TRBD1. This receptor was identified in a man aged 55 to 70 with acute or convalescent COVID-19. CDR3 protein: CASSYRTGGAEKLFF. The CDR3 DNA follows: TGTGCCAGCAGCTACCGGACAGGGGGGGCTGAAAAACTGTTTTTT.